The 21 T cell receptor beta chains below were found in one sample sequenced in a study of T cell responses to AZD1222 COVID-19 vaccine. Assay: immunoSEQ multiplex PCR; the TCRdb copy retains only in-frame clones and omits some. The sample has under 150,000 clones; 90% to 95% are singletons. The sample was peripheral blood, taken on day 0 of AZD1222 vaccination. These receptors all stem from an adult in good health.

The chain uses TRBV18 and TRBJ1-3, with 8 positions matching TRBD1. The CDR3 consists of 15 residues. CDR1 KGHSH and CDR2 LQKENI come from the germline V gene. Germline trimming cut 7 bases from V and 3 bases from J; bases unmatched to any gene: 8. CDR3 loop: CASLPRGLGGNTIYF. The CDR3, as DNA: TGTGCCAGCTTACCCAGGGGGCTGGGTGGAAACACCATATATTTT.

The J gene is TRBJ1-2, the V gene TRBV5-4; 9 bases fit TRBD1. Germline CDR1 reads SGHNT; CDR2 reads YYREEE (reference sequence). This CDR3 is 16 amino acids long. With V trimmed by 3 bases and J by 5 bases, 11 bases remained unmatched. CDR3 DNA: TGTGCCAGCAGCTGGGGTCGACAGGGGGAAACTTATGGCTACACCTTC. Protein: CASSWGRQGETYGYTF. Using reference TRBV5-4 and TRBJ1-2 for the parts outside the CDR3, the full variable domain is ETGVTQSPTHLIKTRGQQVTLRCSSQSGHNTVSWYQQALGQGPQFIFQYYREEENGRGNFPPRFSGLQFPNYSSELNVNALELDDSALYLCASSWGRQGETYGYTFGSGTRLTVV.

The rearrangement joins TRBV4-3 to TRBJ2-7; no definite D call. The CDR3 runs 17 residues. Germline assignment: CDR1 LGHNA and CDR2 YSLEER. V was cut by 0 bases and J by 1 base, with 16 bases left in between. The CDR3 DNA sequence: TGCGCCAGCAGCCAAGATGTAGCAGCAGGATGGTCCTACGAGCAGTACTTC. It yields the protein CASSQDVAAGWSYEQYF.

The rearrangement links TRBV5-1 to TRBJ2-7; perhaps TRBD2 as D (6 bases). The V and J ends lost 4 bases and 7 bases respectively, with 18 bases between them. The germline V gene has CDR1 SGHRS and CDR2 YFSETQ. The CDR3 contains 14 residues. The CDR3 region has the DNA TGCGCCAGCAGCAGGACTATCACTACCTTAGAGCAGTACTTC. It codes for CASSRTITTLEQYF.

The V and J genes are TRBV5-1 and TRBJ1-4; TRBD1 matches 9 bases. Germline V gene sequence: CDR1 SGHRS, CDR2 YFSETQ. V gave up 5 bases and J gave up 7 bases; unmatched junction bases: 9. The CDR3 is 15 residues long. This chain's CDR3 is CASRPGTGLAEKLFF. CDR3 bases: TGCGCCAGCAGACCTGGGACAGGGCTAGCTGAAAAACTGTTTTTT. The full variable domain, its missing parts supplied by reference TRBV5-1 and TRBJ1-4, is KAGVTQTPRYLIKTRGQQVTLSCSPISGHRSVSWYQQTPGQGLQFLFEYFSETQRNKGNFPGRFSGRQFSNSRSEMNVSTLELGDSALYLCASRPGTGLAEKLFFGSGTQLSVL.

The V and J genes are TRBV29-1 and TRBJ1-1; D perhaps matches TRBD1 (5 bases). V lost 4 bases, J lost 0 bases, and 9 bases lay in between. CDR3 length: 13 residues. From germline, CDR1 is SQVTM and CDR2 ANQGSEA. CDR3 amino acids: CSVGGRVNTEAFF. The DNA of the CDR3 is TGCAGCGTTGGGGGCAGAGTGAACACTGAAGCTTTCTTT.

This sequence joins TRBV3-1 (or the pseudogene TRBV3-2) and TRBJ1-5; D is uncertain. The CDR3 sequence is 14 residues long. Germline CDR1 LGHDT, CDR2 YNNKEL (reference sequence). Trimming removed 1 base at V and 4 bases at J, with 8 bases between. This CDR3 is CASSQGGYNQPQHF. As DNA, the CDR3 is TGTGCCAGCAGCCAAGGAGGTTATAATCAGCCCCAGCATTTT.

The CDR3 DNA reads as TGCGCCAGCAGCTTGGACTTTAGCAATGAGCAGTTCTTC. Translated, it gives CASSLDFSNEQFF. The chain combines TRBV5-1 with TRBJ2-1; D is ambiguous. The CDR3 runs to 13 residues. Germline CDR1 SGHRS, CDR2 YFSETQ. V shed 0 bases and J shed 6 bases, with 7 bases lying between them.

This clone appeared a single time. The V and J genes are TRBV2 and TRBJ1-2, with D perhaps TRBD1 (5 bases). Trimming took off 4 bases at V and 0 bases at J, with 12 bases between the two ends. Germline CDR1 is SNHLY and CDR2 is FYNNEI. The CDR3 runs to 15 residues. CDR3 coding DNA: TGTGCCAGCAGTGTCGGGGGGGGAGCTAACTATGGCTACACCTTC. This encodes CASSVGGGANYGYTF.

The J gene is TRBJ1-6, the V gene TRBV7-8; 12 bases map to TRBD1. This CDR3 has 16 amino acids. The germline V gene encodes CDR1 SGHVS and CDR2 FQNEAQ. The trim removed 3 bases at V and 10 bases at J, leaving 7 bases unmatched. The CDR3: CASSLGGTGGESPLHF. CDR3 coding DNA: TGTGCCAGCAGCTTGGGGGGGACAGGGGGCGAGTCACCCCTCCACTTT.

The J gene is TRBJ2-1, the V gene TRBV19, with TRBD2 identical over 10 bases. The CDR3 sequence is 24 residues long. Germline V gene sequence: CDR1 LNHDA, CDR2 SQIVND (reference sequence). The V gene end was trimmed by 5 bases and the J gene end by 8 bases; junction bases not matched to a gene: 36. Here the CDR3 DNA reads TGTGCCAGTAGTCCCCTGGGAAGGGGGGAAGGGGCTAGCGGGAGAAGGGGCTTAGTCTATGAGCAGTTCTTC. Protein sequence: CASSPLGRGEGASGRRGLVYEQFF.

The rearrangement joins TRBV7-6 to TRBJ1-2; D gene ambiguous. V was clipped by 8 bases and J by 3 bases, with 7 bases between them. Germline values: CDR1 SGHVS, CDR2 FNYEAQ. This CDR3 has 11 amino acids. The CDR3 nucleotides are TGTGCCAGCCTCCGAGACTATGGCTACACCTTC. Protein product: CASLRDYGYTF.

The genes are TRBV9 and TRBJ2-7; D not certain. The CDR3 is made up of 13 amino acids. Germline CDR1 SGDLS, CDR2 YYNGEE. Deletions cut 3 bases from V and 6 bases from J, with 13 bases between. This CDR3 is CASSAEPASEQYF. CDR3 coding DNA: TGTGCCAGCAGCGCGGAACCTGCGAGCGAGCAGTACTTC.

This chain joins TRBV29-1 and TRBJ2-7; tentatively, D is TRBD2 (6 bases). CDR3 length: 13 amino acids. CDR1 SQVTM and CDR2 ANQGSEA come from the germline V gene. Trimming took 4 bases from V and 0 from J, leaving 10 bases between them. The CDR3 nucleotides read TGCAGCGTTGGACCTAGCGACTCCTACGAGCAGTACTTC. Its translation is CSVGPSDSYEQYF.

The rearrangement joins TRBV10-3 to TRBJ1-2; D is uncertain. With 5 bases removed from V and 5 bases from J, the gap between germline ends came to 12 bases. CDR1 and CDR2 from the germline V gene are ENHRY and SYGVKD. The length of the CDR3 is 13 residues. The CDR3 nucleotides are TGTGCCATCAGTAGGGTCGAGGGTTATGGCTACACCTTC. Translating gives CAISRVEGYGYTF.

The chain couples TRBV9 to TRBJ2-6; D remains ambiguous. The CDR3 contains 17 residues. Germline assignment: CDR1 SGDLS and CDR2 YYNGEE. The V end lost 4 bases, the J end lost 0 bases, and 14 bases lay between the germline ends. DNA of the CDR3: TGTGCCAGCAGCCCGAGACCTGCCCACTCTGGGGCCAACGTCCTGACTTTC. Encoded protein: CASSPRPAHSGANVLTF.

The chain joins TRBV10-3 to TRBJ1-4; D not resolved. The V gene's germline CDR1 is ENHRY and CDR2 SYGVKD. The CDR3 covers 14 residues. Trimming removed 3 bases at V and 1 base at J, with 6 bases between. In DNA form, the CDR3 reads TGTGCCATCAGTGAAAGGATAACTAATGAAAAACTGTTTTTT. It codes for CAISERITNEKLFF.

V gene TRBV27 combines with J gene TRBJ2-1; D is possibly TRBD2 (6 bases). This CDR3 contains 13 residues. Trimming removed 4 bases at V and 4 bases at J, with 8 bases between. Germline CDR1 MNHEY, CDR2 SMNVEV (reference sequence). CDR3 region: CASSYGRYNEQFF. In DNA, the CDR3 is TGTGCCAGCAGTTACGGGAGATACAATGAGCAGTTCTTC.

This clone was picked up one time. The chain uses TRBV2 and TRBJ1-2; possibly TRBD1 for D (6 bases). The CDR3 is 13 amino acids. Trimming shortened V by 7 bases and J by 5 bases, and 14 bases separated the two germline ends. Germline CDR1 and CDR2: SNHLY and FYNNEI. This chain's CDR3 is CASMGTRTYGYTF. CDR3 nucleotides: TGTGCCAGCATGGGGACACGTACTTATGGCTACACCTTC.

The chain has TRBV29-1 and TRBJ2-3; no clear D gene. Trimming shortened V by 3 bases and J by 5 bases, and 3 bases separated the two germline ends. Germline CDR1 reads SQVTM; CDR2 reads ANQGSEA. The CDR3 runs 10 residues. Here the CDR3 DNA reads TGCAGCGTTGATGAAGATACGCAGTATTTT. As protein: CSVDEDTQYF.

The CDR3 DNA is TGTGCCAGCAGTGCACTAGCGGGGATGAACACCGGGGAGCTGTTTTTT. Protein: CASSALAGMNTGELFF. The chain links TRBV2 to TRBJ2-2; 10 bases align to TRBD2. The CDR3 totals 16 residues. The germline gives CDR1 SNHLY, CDR2 FYNNEI. The V and J ends lost 4 bases and 1 base, in that order; junction bases with no gene match: 3. Supplemented by reference TRBV2 and TRBJ2-2, the full variable domain reads EPEVTQTPSHQVTQMGQEVILRCVPISNHLYFYWYRQILGQKVEFLVSFYNNEISEKSEIFDDQFSVERPDGSNFTLKIRSTKLEDSAMYFCASSALAGMNTGELFFGEGSRLTVL.